A selection of T cell receptor beta chains follows, all from one sample in a study of response to subunit inactivated influenza vaccine. From the RT-PCR reads, TCRdb called clonotypes with MiXCR, one entry per CDR3 protein. Of hundreds of thousands of distinct CDR3 sequences listed, approximately 23% are singletons. The starting material was PBMCs from blood, obtained less than 22 months after vaccination. Receptors were obtained from a man between 50 and 75 years old who received an inactivated influenza vaccine. CDR3s include the opening cysteine and the closing phenylalanine or tryptophan.

>TRBJ2-1|TRBV9
CASSEWEGDSYNEQFF
>TRBJ2-3|TRBV12-3/TRBV12-4
CASSSTSGPSTDTQYF
>TRBJ1-6|TRBV2
CASRKGTGSPLHF
>TRBJ1-6|TRBV12-3/TRBV12-4
CASSRGWGAISPLHF
>TRBJ2-7|TRBV6-2/TRBV6-3
CASSRAFEQYF
>TRBJ1-1|TRBV12-3/TRBV12-4
CASNTPPQNTEAFF
>TRBJ1-5|TRBV12-3/TRBV12-4
CASSRGSNQPQHF
>TRBJ1-1|TRBV7-2
CASSLARGTAGAFF
>TRBJ2-2|TRBV20-1
CSAIQGQGNTGELFF
>TRBJ2-2|TRBV4-3
CASSQEGFTGAGELFF
>TRBJ2-7|TRBV7-2
CASSPRDRNSYEQYF
>TRBJ1-5|TRBV20-1
CSARRQFDQPQHF
>TRBJ2-1|TRBV9
CASSVGGAGGFYNEQFF
>TRBJ2-7|TRBV28
CASSFQGYSYEQYF
>TRBJ1-1|TRBV6-1
CASSPTQTDINTEAFF
>TRBJ1-1|TRBV4-1
CASSQEWRMGTEAFF
>TRBJ2-2|TRBV12-3/TRBV12-4
CASKTPTDPNTGELFF
>TRBJ1-2|TRBV29-1
CSVAGQGARGYTF
>TRBJ2-6|TRBV19
CASSSGQGNLRANVLTF
>TRBJ2-1|TRBV6-2/TRBV6-3
CASSYGWNNEQFF
>TRBJ2-1|TRBV12-3/TRBV12-4
CASSLALGTGEQFF
>TRBJ1-6|TRBV12-3/TRBV12-4
CASSTGAPTPLHF
>TRBJ2-3|TRBV4-3
CASSLSPTSSTDTQYF
>TRBJ1-2|TRBV12-3/TRBV12-4
CASSFAGAIPYGYTF
>TRBJ2-1|TRBV20-1
CSASLGPPPNEQFF
>TRBJ1-5|TRBV6-2/TRBV6-3
CASSYAWTASNQPQHF
>TRBJ1-5|TRBV5-6
CASSLASKNQPQHF
>TRBJ2-2|TRBV12-3/TRBV12-4
CASTRQSNTGELFF
>TRBJ2-7|TRBV28
CASRNSGSDYEQYF
>TRBJ1-4|TRBV20-1
CSARTGGGEKLFF
>TRBJ2-1|TRBV30
CAWSVPGASYNEQFF
>TRBJ2-7|TRBV15
CATSRLAGFSYEQYF
>TRBJ2-7|TRBV29-1
CSVVLGEQYF
>TRBJ1-5|TRBV6-5
CASSYSGGTNQPQHF
>TRBJ1-5|TRBV6-1
CASSEMGRQGAQPQHF